This T cell receptor beta chain was recovered during a study of T cell responses to AZD1222 COVID-19 vaccine. Study-level information: Pooled in the analysis were second doses at about 4 or about 12 weeks.

The repertoire was sequenced with immunoSEQ multiplex PCR; TCRdb's copy has only in-frame clones and lacks some. The top ten clones hold 1.6% of a sample with roughly 150,000 clones, roughly 92% of them seen once. Overall study results and limits: Just six or seven AZD1222 recipients tested seropositive at baseline. Females outnumbered males among donors, who were mostly white British; clonal diversity was possibly underestimated. Researchers report vaccine-associated CD4 TCRs spanning spike, with dominance at 160-218 and 743-854.

Of note for this clone: Its target is not known.

The germline V gene encodes CDR1 SGDLS and CDR2 YYNGEE. The CDR3 covers 14 residues. The V end was cut by 0 bases, the J end by 5 bases, with 11 bases between. The J gene is TRBJ1-1, the V gene TRBV9, with a possible D match to TRBD1 (6 bases). The receptor was isolated from an adult in good health. Material: peripheral blood, obtained on day 0 of AZD1222 vaccination. DNA of the CDR3: TGTGCCAGCAGCGTAGCACAGGGACGTACTGAAGCTTTCTTT. It specifies CASSVAQGRTEAFF. Combining the CDR3 with reference TRBV9 and TRBJ1-1 gives the whole variable domain DSGVTQTPKHLITATGQRVTLRCSPRSGDLSVYWYQQSLDQGLQFLIQYYNGEERAKGNILERFSAQQFPDLHSELNLSSLELGDSALYFCASSVAQGRTEAFFGQGTRLTVV.